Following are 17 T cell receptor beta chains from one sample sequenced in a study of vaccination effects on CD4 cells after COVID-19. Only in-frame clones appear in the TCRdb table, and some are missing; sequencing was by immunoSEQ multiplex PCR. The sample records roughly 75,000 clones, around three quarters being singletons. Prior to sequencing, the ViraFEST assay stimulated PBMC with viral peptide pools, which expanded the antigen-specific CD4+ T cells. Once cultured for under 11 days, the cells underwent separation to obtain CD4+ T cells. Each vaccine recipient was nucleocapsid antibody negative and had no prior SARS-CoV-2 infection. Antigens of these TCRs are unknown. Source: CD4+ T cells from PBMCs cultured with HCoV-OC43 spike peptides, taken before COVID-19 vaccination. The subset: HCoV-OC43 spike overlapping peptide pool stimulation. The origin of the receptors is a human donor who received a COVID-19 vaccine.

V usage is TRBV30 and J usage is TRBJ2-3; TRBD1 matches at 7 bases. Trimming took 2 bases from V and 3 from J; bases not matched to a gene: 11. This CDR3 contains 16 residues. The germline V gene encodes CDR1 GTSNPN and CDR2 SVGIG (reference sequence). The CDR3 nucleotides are TGTGCCTGGAGTACGGGACAGTTGGGTTCGACAGATACGCAGTATTTT. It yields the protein CAWSTGQLGSTDTQYF.

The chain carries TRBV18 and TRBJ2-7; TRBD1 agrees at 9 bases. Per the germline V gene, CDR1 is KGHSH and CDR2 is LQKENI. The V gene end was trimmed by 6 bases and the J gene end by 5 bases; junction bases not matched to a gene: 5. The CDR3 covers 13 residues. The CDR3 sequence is CASSSGTGNEQYV. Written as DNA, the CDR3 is TGTGCCAGCTCGTCCGGGACAGGGAACGAGCAGTACGTC.

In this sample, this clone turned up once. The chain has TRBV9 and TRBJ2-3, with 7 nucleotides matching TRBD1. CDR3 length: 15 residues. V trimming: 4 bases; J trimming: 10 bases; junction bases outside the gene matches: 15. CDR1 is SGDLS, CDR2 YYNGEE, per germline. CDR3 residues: CASSRTTQGMRSQYF. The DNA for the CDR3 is TGTGCCAGCAGCAGAACAACACAGGGGATGCGGTCGCAGTATTTT.

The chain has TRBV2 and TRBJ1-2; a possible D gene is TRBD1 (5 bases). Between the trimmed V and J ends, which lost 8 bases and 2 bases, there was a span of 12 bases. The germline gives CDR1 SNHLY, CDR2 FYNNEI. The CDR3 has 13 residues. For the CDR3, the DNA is TGTGCCAGCGCACCCCCAGGGAACTATGGCTACACCTTC. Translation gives CASAPPGNYGYTF.

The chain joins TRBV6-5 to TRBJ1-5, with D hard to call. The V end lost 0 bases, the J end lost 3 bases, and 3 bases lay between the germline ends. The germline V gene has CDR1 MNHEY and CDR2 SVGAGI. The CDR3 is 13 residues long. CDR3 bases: TGTGCCAGCAGTTACTCGAACAATCAGCCCCAGCATTTT. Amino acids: CASSYSNNQPQHF.

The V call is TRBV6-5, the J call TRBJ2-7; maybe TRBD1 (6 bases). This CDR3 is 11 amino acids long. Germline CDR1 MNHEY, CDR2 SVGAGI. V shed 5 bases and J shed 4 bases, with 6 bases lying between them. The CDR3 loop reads CASSRGYEQYV. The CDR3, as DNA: TGTGCCAGCAGTAGGGGGTACGAGCAGTACGTC.

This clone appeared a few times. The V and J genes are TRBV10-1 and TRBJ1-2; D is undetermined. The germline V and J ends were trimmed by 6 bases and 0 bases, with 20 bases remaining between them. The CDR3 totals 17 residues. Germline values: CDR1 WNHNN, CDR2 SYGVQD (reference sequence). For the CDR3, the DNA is TGCGCCAGCAGGGCCCGGCGAGGTAGGTTGACTAACTATGGCTACACCTTC. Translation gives CASRARRGRLTNYGYTF.

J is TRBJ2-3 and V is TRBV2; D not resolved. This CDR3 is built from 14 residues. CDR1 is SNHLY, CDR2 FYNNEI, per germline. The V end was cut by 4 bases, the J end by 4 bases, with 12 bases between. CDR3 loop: CASSGNRVADTQYF. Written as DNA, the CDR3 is TGTGCCAGCAGTGGTAACAGAGTAGCAGATACGCAGTATTTT.

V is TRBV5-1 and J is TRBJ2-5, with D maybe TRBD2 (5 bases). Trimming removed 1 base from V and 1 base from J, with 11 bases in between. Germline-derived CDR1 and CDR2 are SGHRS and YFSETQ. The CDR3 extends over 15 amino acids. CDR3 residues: CASSLWRTSQETQYF. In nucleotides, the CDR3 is TGCGCCAGCAGCTTGTGGCGCACTAGCCAAGAGACCCAGTACTTC.

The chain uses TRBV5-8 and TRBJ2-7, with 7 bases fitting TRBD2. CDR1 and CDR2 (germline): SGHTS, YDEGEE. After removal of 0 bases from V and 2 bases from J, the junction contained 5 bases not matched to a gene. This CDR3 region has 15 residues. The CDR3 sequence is CASSLAGGRAYEQYV. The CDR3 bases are TGTGCCAGCAGCTTGGCTGGGGGGAGGGCCTACGAGCAGTACGTC.

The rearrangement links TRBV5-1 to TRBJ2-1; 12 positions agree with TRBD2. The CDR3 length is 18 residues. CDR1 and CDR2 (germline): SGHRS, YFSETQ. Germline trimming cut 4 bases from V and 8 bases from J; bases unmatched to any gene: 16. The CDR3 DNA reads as TGCGCCAGCAGCCCCCGGACTAGCGGGGTCCACCGGGGGGATGAGCAGTTCTTC. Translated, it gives CASSPRTSGVHRGDEQFF.

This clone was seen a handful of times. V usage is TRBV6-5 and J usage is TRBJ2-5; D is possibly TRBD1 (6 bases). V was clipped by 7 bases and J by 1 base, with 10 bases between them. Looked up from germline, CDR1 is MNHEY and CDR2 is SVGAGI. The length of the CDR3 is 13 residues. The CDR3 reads CASNRALQETQYF. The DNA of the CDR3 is TGTGCCAGCAACAGGGCTCTCCAAGAGACCCAGTACTTC.

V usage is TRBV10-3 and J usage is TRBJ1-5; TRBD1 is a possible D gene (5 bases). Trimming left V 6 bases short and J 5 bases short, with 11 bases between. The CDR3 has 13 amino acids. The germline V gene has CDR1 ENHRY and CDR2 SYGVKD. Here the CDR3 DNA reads TGTGCCATCAGGAAGGCGGGGCATCAGCCCCAGCATTTT. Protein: CAIRKAGHQPQHF.

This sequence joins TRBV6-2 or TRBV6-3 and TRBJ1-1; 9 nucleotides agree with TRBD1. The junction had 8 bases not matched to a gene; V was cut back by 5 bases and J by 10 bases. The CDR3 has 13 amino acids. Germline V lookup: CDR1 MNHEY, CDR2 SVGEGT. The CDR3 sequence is CASSPRQGGRAFF. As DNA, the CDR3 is TGTGCCAGCAGTCCCAGACAGGGGGGGAGAGCTTTCTTT.

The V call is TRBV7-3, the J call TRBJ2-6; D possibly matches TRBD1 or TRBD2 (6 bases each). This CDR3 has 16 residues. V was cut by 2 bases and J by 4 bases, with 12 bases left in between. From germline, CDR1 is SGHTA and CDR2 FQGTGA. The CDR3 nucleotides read TGTGCCAGCAGCTTAGTCTCGGGGGCCGGGGCCAACGTCCTGACTTTC. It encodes CASSLVSGAGANVLTF.

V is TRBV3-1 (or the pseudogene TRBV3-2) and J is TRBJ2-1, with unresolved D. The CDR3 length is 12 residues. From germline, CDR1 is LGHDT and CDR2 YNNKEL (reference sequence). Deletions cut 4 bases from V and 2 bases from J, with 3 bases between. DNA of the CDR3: TGTGCCAGCAGCCGCCCCTACAATGAGCAGTTCTTC. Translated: CASSRPYNEQFF.

The CDR3 sequence is CASSRDSQPYYGYTF. As DNA, the CDR3 is TGTGCCAGTAGCCGGGACAGCCAGCCTTACTATGGCTACACCTTC. The chain has TRBV19 and TRBJ1-2; 7 bases are shared with TRBD1. The ends lost 6 bases at V and 3 bases at J; junction bases unmatched: 10. CDR1 is LNHDA and CDR2 is SQIVND in the germline V gene (reference sequence). The CDR3 is 15 residues long.